The T cell receptor (beta chain) described here comes from a study of blood T cells in healthy people across ages. The overall study: The template switching approach captured approximately one barcoded beta molecule for every two T cells.

A second PCR of roughly 7 to 11 cycles used a sample-barcoded 5' primer and a J-beta primer mix. Each sample yielded at least 2.5 million CDR3-containing paired-end reads. TCRdb re-called the 5' RACE reads through MiXCR, storing one row per CDR3 protein. The sample records approximately 290,000 distinct CDR3 sequences, 25% to 30% being singletons. Healthy Caucasians from Russia aged roughly 6 to 95 served as donors. The receptor was isolated from a woman in her seventies in good health. The specimen was blood.

The DNA for the CDR3 is TGCGCCAGCAGCCCGCGACTAGAGGGCGGAGGAGAGCTGTTTTTT. This translates into CASSPRLEGGGELFF. The genes are TRBV5-1 and TRBJ2-2; D possibly corresponds to TRBD2 (6 bases). CDR3 length: 15 residues. Trimming removed 4 bases at V and 11 bases at J, with 21 bases between. Germline V gene data show CDR1 as SGHRS and CDR2 as YFSETQ.